Included here is one T cell receptor beta chain sequence, with context. The data derive from a study of T cell responses to AZD1222 COVID-19 vaccine. The assay was immunoSEQ multiplex PCR, and TCRdb's table has in-frame clones only and misses some. Among about 100,000 clones, roughly 90% were seen once, and the ten largest hold 0.95% to 1.5%. The sequenced sample was peripheral blood, obtained on day 0 of AZD1222 vaccination. This TCR was recovered from an adult in good health.

The CDR3 region has the DNA TGTGCCTGGAAAACAGGGATCGGAAACACCATATATTTT. It specifies CAWKTGIGNTIYF. The rearrangement links TRBV30 to TRBJ1-3; D possibly corresponds to TRBD1 (6 bases). V lost 4 bases, J lost 4 bases, and 11 bases lay in between. Germline V gene data show CDR1 as GTSNPN and CDR2 as SVGIG (reference sequence). The CDR3 is 13 residues long.